These 23 T cell receptor beta chains originate from one sample sequenced in a study of technical replicates of blood from several donors. Clones were sequenced by immunoSEQ multiplex PCR, and TCRdb holds only the in-frame ones, with some missing. This repertoire shows over 65,000 clones, approximately 97% found once; its top ten account for 0.21%. Sequencing was carried out using T cells isolated from PBMCs. The receptors here all came from a human donor in good health.

J is TRBJ1-2 and V is TRBV13; D gene unclear. V was clipped by 1 base and J by 2 bases, with 8 bases between them. CDR3 length: 14 amino acids. Per germline, CDR1 PRHDT and CDR2 FYEKMQ (reference sequence). CDR3 in DNA: TGTGCCAGCAGCTTAGTGACGGAGAACTATGGCTACACCTTC. Protein sequence: CASSLVTENYGYTF.

The chain recombines TRBV6-5 with TRBJ2-7; TRBD1 agrees at 7 bases. Germline V gene sequence: CDR1 MNHEY, CDR2 SVGAGI. The CDR3 extends over 15 amino acids. V lost 5 bases and J lost 5; bases outside the gene matches: 12. The CDR3 DNA reads as TGTGCCAGCAGTCCCAGACAGGGTTTCGTCCACGAGCAGTACTTC. Its translation: CASSPRQGFVHEQYF.

The gene calls are TRBV2 and TRBJ2-1, with 7 bases that match TRBD2. Germline CDR1 and CDR2: SNHLY and FYNNEI. The CDR3 runs 13 residues. V dropped 10 bases and J dropped 2; count of bases not matched to a gene: 5. The CDR3 DNA sequence: TGTGCCACCCAGCGGGATCCCTACAATGAGCAGTTCTTC. Protein product: CATQRDPYNEQFF. Full variable domain (rest looked up from reference TRBV2 and TRBJ2-1): EPEVTQTPSHQVTQMGQEVILRCVPISNHLYFYWYRQILGQKVEFLVSFYNNEISEKSEIFDDQFSVERPDGSNFTLKIRSTKLEDSAMYFCATQRDPYNEQFFGPGTRLTVL.

V usage is TRBV11-2 and J usage is TRBJ2-5, with 9 bases fitting TRBD2. The V gene end was trimmed by 0 bases and the J gene end by 6 bases; junction bases not matched to a gene: 2. Per germline, CDR1 SGHAT and CDR2 FQNNGV. The CDR3 runs to 14 residues. The CDR3 loop is CASSLERGGQTQYF. The CDR3 DNA is TGTGCCAGCAGCTTAGAGCGGGGGGGGCAGACCCAGTACTTC.

The chain carries TRBV28 and TRBJ1-4; perhaps TRBD1 as D (6 bases). Trimming took off 5 bases at V and 5 bases at J, with 18 bases between the two ends. This CDR3 region has 16 residues. Germline values: CDR1 MDHEN, CDR2 SYDVKM. In nucleotides, the CDR3 is TGTGCCAGCAGTCCCTCCCAGGGGAGAAAGAATGAAAAACTGTTTTTT. Its translation: CASSPSQGRKNEKLFF. The variable domain in full, completed from reference TRBV28 and TRBJ1-4, reads DVKVTQSSRYLVKRTGEKVFLECVQDMDHENMFWYRQDPGLGLRLIYFSYDVKMKEKGDIPEGYSVSREKKERFSLILESASTNQTSMYLCASSPSQGRKNEKLFFGSGTQLSVL.

V and J are TRBV2 and TRBJ1-5; D not resolved. CDR3 size: 14 residues. Per germline, CDR1 SNHLY and CDR2 FYNNEI. V lost 7 bases and J lost 0, with 10 bases in between. CDR3 residues: CASTPGHSNQPQHF. DNA for the CDR3: TGTGCCAGCACCCCAGGCCATAGCAATCAGCCCCAGCATTTT.

The V call is TRBV4-1, the J call TRBJ2-1; D is perhaps TRBD1 (6 bases). Trimming pared 1 base from V and 0 bases from J, leaving 10 bases between. From germline, CDR1 is MGHRA and CDR2 YSYEKL. The CDR3 is 16 amino acids. The CDR3 region has the DNA TGCGCCAGCAGCCAAGTTGGACAGAGCTCCTACAATGAGCAGTTCTTC. It encodes CASSQVGQSSYNEQFF.

The rearrangement links TRBV25-1 to TRBJ2-2; 9 bases fit TRBD1. With 4 bases clipped from V and 5 bases from J, the junction kept 8 bases outside the gene matches. The CDR3 covers 16 residues. Looked up from germline, CDR1 is MGHDK and CDR2 is SYGVNS. Written as DNA, the CDR3 is TGTGCCAGCAGTGGACGGACAGGGGTCGATACCGGGGAGCTGTTTTTT. Amino acids: CASSGRTGVDTGELFF.

The rearrangement uses TRBV6-5 and TRBJ1-1; D remains ambiguous. The CDR3 totals 13 residues. Trimming left V 0 bases short and J 11 bases short, with 13 bases between. Germline loops: CDR1 MNHEY, CDR2 SVGAGI. CDR3 sequence reads: CASSYSSHGGAFF. In nucleotides, the CDR3 is TGTGCCAGCAGTTACTCGTCTCACGGTGGTGCTTTCTTT.

The genes are TRBV29-1 and TRBJ2-3; D might be TRBD2 (6 bases). Per germline, CDR1 SQVTM and CDR2 ANQGSEA. CDR3 length: 17 residues. Trimming shortened V by 3 bases and J by 3 bases, and 22 bases separated the two germline ends. This chain's CDR3 is CSVEPAWGTRQTDTQYF. CDR3 coding DNA: TGCAGCGTTGAGCCGGCGTGGGGGACTCGCCAGACAGATACGCAGTATTTT.

The rearrangement uses TRBV10-1 and TRBJ2-3; perhaps TRBD1 as D (6 bases). Germline CDR1 and CDR2: WNHNN and SYGVQD (reference sequence). V lost 6 bases to trimming and J lost 4 bases, with 14 bases between them. The CDR3 runs 14 residues. The DNA for the CDR3 is TGCGCCAGCAGCTTCGAAGGGGGAGCAGATACGCAGTATTTT. Translation gives CASSFEGGADTQYF.

This clone was recorded only once. V is TRBV5-6 and J is TRBJ2-5; 12 bases match TRBD2. The V segment lost 7 bases and the J segment 4 bases; nucleotides outside the gene matches: 14. From germline, CDR1 is SGHDT and CDR2 YYEEEE. The CDR3 totals 17 residues. In nucleotides, the CDR3 is TGTGCCAGCTCCCCCGGCTTGGGACTAGCGGGCAGAGAGACCCAGTACTTC. Its translation: CASSPGLGLAGRETQYF.

V is TRBV2 and J is TRBJ2-5; TRBD1 matches at 8 bases. There are 15 residues in the CDR3. CDR1 is SNHLY, CDR2 FYNNEI, per germline. V trimming: 4 bases; J trimming: 2 bases; junction bases outside the gene matches: 6. The CDR3 reads CASSVRGQGQETQYF. The DNA of the CDR3 is TGTGCCAGCAGTGTAAGAGGACAGGGTCAAGAGACCCAGTACTTC.

The chain carries TRBV5-6 and TRBJ2-1; tentative D call: TRBD1 (6 bases). Per germline, CDR1 SGHDT and CDR2 YYEEEE. This CDR3 comprises 18 residues. V was clipped by 0 bases and J by 7 bases, with 23 bases between them. CDR3 sequence (DNA): TGTGCCAGCAGCTTGGGGGACAACACTAGGCTTTTGACGAATGAGCAGTTCTTC. This sequence encodes CASSLGDNTRLLTNEQFF.

The chain recombines TRBV6-4 with TRBJ2-5; 9 bases line up with TRBD1. V lost 7 bases and J lost 5; bases outside the gene matches: 14. The CDR3 is 16 amino acids. CDR1 MRHNA and CDR2 SNTAGT come from the germline V gene. CDR3: CASKSLVTGGTETQYF. In DNA, the CDR3 is TGTGCCAGCAAATCATTGGTTACAGGGGGCACTGAGACCCAGTACTTC.

Worth noting for this clone: At one of its ends the junction is not consistent with the germline gene, which may arise from a read error. The gene calls are TRBV7-7 and TRBJ2-5, with D maybe TRBD2 (5 bases). Germline V gives CDR1 SSHAT, CDR2 FNYEAQ (reference sequence). This CDR3 has 14 amino acids. Here the CDR3 DNA reads TGTGCTAGCAGCTTATACCCGGGGCAAGAGACCCAGTACTTC. This codes for CASSLYPGQETQYF.

This clone was seen a single time. The chain uses TRBV4-1 and TRBJ1-2; 8 bases map to TRBD1. CDR1 and CDR2 from the germline V gene are MGHRA and YSYEKL. The CDR3 totals 16 residues. After removal of 4 bases from V and 3 bases from J, the junction contained 10 bases not matched to a gene. The CDR3 DNA sequence: TGCGCCAGCAGCCGAATTTCCGGACAGGGACACTATGGCTACACCTTC. Protein sequence: CASSRISGQGHYGYTF.

The rearrangement joins TRBV19 to TRBJ1-5; 7 nucleotides align to TRBD1. V dropped 6 bases and J dropped 5; count of bases not matched to a gene: 10. The germline V gene has CDR1 LNHDA and CDR2 SQIVND (reference sequence). The CDR3 runs 15 residues. The CDR3 loop is CASRAYRGRHQPQHF. The CDR3 DNA reads TGTGCCAGTAGGGCATACAGGGGACGGCATCAGCCCCAGCATTTT.

This CDR3 is CATSTGQRGSPLHF. The CDR3 DNA sequence: TGCGCCACCTCCACGGGACAGAGAGGTTCACCCCTCCACTTT. This chain links TRBV10-1 with TRBJ1-6, with TRBD1 matching over 7 bases. The CDR3 totals 14 residues. CDR1 is WNHNN, CDR2 SYGVQD, per germline (reference sequence). With V trimmed by 10 bases and J by 9 bases, 12 bases remained unmatched.

V and J are TRBV19 and TRBJ1-5, with a possible D match to TRBD1 (5 bases). The ends were cut back, 3 bases at V and 7 bases at J, with 13 bases in the middle. The CDR3 is 14 amino acids. Germline values: CDR1 LNHDA, CDR2 SQIVND (reference sequence). CDR3 bases: TGTGCCAGTAGTATTAGCAGGGCACAACAGCCCCAGCATTTT. This codes for CASSISRAQQPQHF.

The chain recombines TRBV11-2 with TRBJ2-5; D is perhaps TRBD2 (5 bases). Per germline, CDR1 SGHAT and CDR2 FQNNGV. Trimming removed 1 base at V and 5 bases at J, with 20 bases between. CDR3 length equals 17 residues. Here the CDR3 reads CASSLGNWALGGETQYF. The DNA of the CDR3 is TGTGCCAGCAGCTTAGGAAACTGGGCGCTAGGCGGGGAGACCCAGTACTTC.

J is TRBJ1-2 and V is TRBV5-4, with 8 bases lining up with TRBD1. The V gene's germline CDR1 is SGHNT and CDR2 YYREEE (reference sequence). The CDR3 length is 15 residues. V was clipped by 2 bases and J by 5 bases; unmatched bases: 8. This chain's CDR3 is CASSLFSRQGYGYTF. The CDR3 DNA follows: TGTGCCAGCAGCTTATTTTCAAGACAGGGGTATGGCTACACCTTC.

The chain couples TRBV7-2 to TRBJ1-2; D is unresolved. Per the germline V gene, CDR1 is SGHTA and CDR2 is FQGNSA. CDR3 length: 12 residues. Trimming cost V 4 bases and J 8 bases, with 11 bases left between them. The CDR3 DNA follows: TGTGCCAGCAGCTGGACTGTACAAGGCTACACCTTC. Its protein product is CASSWTVQGYTF. The full variable domain, completed using reference TRBV7-2 and TRBJ1-2, is GAGVSQSPSNKVTEKGKDVELRCDPISGHTALYWYRQSLGQGLEFLIYFQGNSAPDKSGLPSDRFSAERTGGSVSTLTIQRTQQEDSAVYLCASSWTVQGYTFGSGTRLTVV.